The present T cell receptor (beta chain) was sequenced within a study of blood T cells in healthy people across ages. About this clonotype: Its antigen is as yet unknown.

Study results and caveats: A conclusive naive versus antigen-experienced comparison was prevented by the unsorted PBMCs.

A second PCR of about 7 to 11 cycles used a sample-barcoded 5' primer and a J-beta primer mix. TCRdb ran MiXCR on the 5' RACE reads and lists one entry per CDR3 protein. This sample yields about 800,000 distinct CDR3 sequences, of which approximately 25% are seen a single time; 3% to 4.5% belongs to the top ten. Looked up from germline, CDR1 is LGHNA and CDR2 is YSLEER. This CDR3 comprises 14 residues. It was 8 to 10 milliliters of peripheral blood that were drawn from each donor. The same data also went into a second study, on T cells of mothers and their children. That investigation notes: All extracted RNA went into cDNA synthesis, approximately 1.4 ug per 15 ul.

Sequencing was carried out using blood. The rearrangement uses TRBV4-3 and TRBJ2-5; D is perhaps TRBD1 (7 bases). Gene TRBJ2-7 matches the end of the DNA better, so the J call may be wrong. The clonotype was recovered from a boy under 18 in good health. The CDR3 coding sequence is TGCGCCAGCAGCCAAGACAGGGGGGTCGACGAGCAGTACTTC. It encodes CASSQDRGVDEQYF.